These 30 T cell receptor beta chains share one sample of origin, sequenced in a study of CD8 T cells in Susac syndrome. Reverse transcription of roughly 0.45 to 1 ug RNA was performed with random hexamers. TCRdb fed the immunoSEQ multiplex PCR reads into MiXCR, producing one record per CDR3 protein. The table shows some 190,000 distinct CDR3 sequences, with approximately 96% occurring only once. Sample: CD4+ T cells from PBMCs. The receptors were gathered from a human donor with multiple sclerosis.

V gene TRBV27 combines with J gene TRBJ1-1, with 8 bases lining up with TRBD1. Germline V gives CDR1 MNHEY, CDR2 SMNVEV (reference sequence). The CDR3 covers 14 residues. V lost 7 bases, J lost 7 bases, and 11 bases stayed unmatched. The CDR3 nucleotides are TGTGCCAGCACCTTCGCGGGCAGGGGGCATGAAGCTTTCTTT. Amino acids: CASTFAGRGHEAFF.

This chain joins TRBV11-2 and TRBJ1-1; D unclear. CDR1 SGHAT and CDR2 FQNNGV come from the germline V gene. This CDR3 is built from 15 residues. Trimming left V 2 bases short and J 1 base short, with 11 bases between. The CDR3 sequence is CASSLLAPGNTEAFF. The CDR3 DNA reads as TGTGCCAGCAGCTTATTGGCTCCAGGGAACACTGAAGCTTTCTTT.

The chain has TRBV18 and TRBJ2-3, with D perhaps TRBD1 (6 bases). CDR3 size: 15 residues. The V gene's germline CDR1 is KGHSH and CDR2 LQKENI. Trimming pared 5 bases from V and 3 bases from J, leaving 15 bases between. The CDR3 nucleotides are TGTGCCAGCTCATTTGCAGAGGGGGAAACAGATACGCAGTATTTT. Amino acid sequence: CASSFAEGETDTQYF.

This chain connects TRBV4-2 to TRBJ1-3; 7 bases align to TRBD1. Germline V gene sequence: CDR1 LGHNA, CDR2 YNFKEQ. There are 18 residues in the CDR3. V shed 5 bases, J shed 0 bases, and the junction held 13 bases outside the gene matches. The CDR3 nucleotides read TGTGCCAGCAGCAGGGGGCCAGGGTTGGGGAGCTCTGGAAACACCATATATTTT. It translates to CASSRGPGLGSSGNTIYF.

This chain connects TRBV5-6 to TRBJ1-2; 7 bases line up with TRBD1. J lost 8 bases, V lost 0 bases, and 4 bases had no gene match. The CDR3 covers 13 residues. Germline CDR1 and CDR2: SGHDT and YYEEEE. The DNA for the CDR3 is TGTGCCAGCAGCTTGGGGACAGGATCCGGCTACACCTTC. It codes for CASSLGTGSGYTF.

This chain joins TRBV30 and TRBJ1-3, with D tentatively TRBD1 (6 bases). The CDR3 is 13 residues long. Looked up from germline, CDR1 is GTSNPN and CDR2 is SVGIG (reference sequence). The V gene lost 3 bases and the J gene lost 2 bases, with 8 bases spanning the gap. DNA for the CDR3: TGTGCCTGGAGACGGGGGCCTGGAAACACCATATATTTT. The encoded protein is CAWRRGPGNTIYF.

V usage is TRBV29-1 and J usage is TRBJ2-3; perhaps TRBD2 as D (6 bases). There are 15 residues in the CDR3. V gave up 0 bases and J gave up 1 base, with 11 bases separating them. Germline V CDR1 and CDR2: SQVTM, ANQGSEA. CDR3 amino acids: CSVEEGGGGTDTQYF. The CDR3 nucleotides are TGCAGCGTTGAAGAGGGAGGAGGGGGCACAGATACGCAGTATTTT.

Concerning this clonotype: The junction and the germline gene differ at one end; a read error may be behind it. The rearrangement links TRBV7-7 to TRBJ2-1; 7 bases match TRBD1. This CDR3 is built from 13 residues. The V gene's germline CDR1 is SSHAT and CDR2 FNYEAQ (reference sequence). CDR3 in DNA: TGTGCTAGCAGCTTAGACAGGGTTGGCGAGCAGTTCTTC. Its protein is CASSLDRVGEQFF.

The chain is built from TRBV13 and TRBJ2-6; TRBD1 is a possible D gene (5 bases). Germline CDR1 and CDR2: PRHDT and FYEKMQ (reference sequence). V dropped 6 bases and J dropped 0 bases, with 12 bases sitting between them. The CDR3 is 16 residues long. CDR3 nucleotide sequence: TGTGCCAGCAGGCTTAGGGGCGTCTCTGGGGCCAACGTCCTGACTTTC. This translates into CASRLRGVSGANVLTF.

This sequence joins TRBV7-2 and TRBJ2-5; TRBD2 agrees at 8 bases. V trimming: 4 bases; J trimming: 5 bases; junction bases outside the gene matches: 9. The germline CDR1 and CDR2 sequences are SGHTA and FQGNSA. The CDR3 extends over 15 amino acids. The CDR3 loop reads CASSSSGRVEETQYF. As DNA, the CDR3 is TGTGCCAGCAGCTCCTCCGGGAGGGTGGAGGAGACCCAGTACTTC. The variable domain in full, with the rest retrieved from reference TRBV7-2 and TRBJ2-5, is GAGVSQSPSNKVTEKGKDVELRCDPISGHTALYWYRQSLGQGLEFLIYFQGNSAPDKSGLPSDRFSAERTGGSVSTLTIQRTQQEDSAVYLCASSSSGRVEETQYFGPGTRLLVL.

This clonotype was detected only once. V and J are TRBV30 and TRBJ1-2; D is uncertain. The CDR3 has 14 residues. V lost 0 bases and J lost 3, with 11 bases in between. The germline V gene encodes CDR1 GTSNPN and CDR2 SVGIG (reference sequence). CDR3 sequence: CAWSVREGDYGYTF. Here the CDR3 DNA reads TGTGCCTGGAGTGTACGCGAGGGCGACTATGGCTACACCTTC.

The chain employs TRBV20-1 and TRBJ2-4, with 9 bases aligning to TRBD1. J gave up 0 bases and V 5 bases, and 2 bases lay outside the gene matches. The CDR3 covers 14 residues. Germline CDR1 is DFQATT and CDR2 is SNEGSKA (reference sequence). The CDR3 DNA sequence: TGCAGTGCTGCGGACAGGGGAGCCAAAAACATTCAGTACTTC. This codes for CSAADRGAKNIQYF.

This chain connects TRBV3-1 to TRBJ2-7; 8 bases agree with TRBD2. Trimming at V came to 0 bases and at J to 1 base, leaving 8 bases not matched to a gene. In germline, CDR1 is LGHDT, CDR2 YNNKEL (reference sequence). The CDR3 consists of 17 residues. DNA for the CDR3: TGTGCCAGCAGCCAAGATGTGCGGGGGGAACATTCCTACGAGCAGTACTTC. This sequence encodes CASSQDVRGEHSYEQYF.

This rearrangement joins TRBV7-9 to TRBJ2-1, with 9 bases identical to TRBD2. Germline V gene sequence: CDR1 SEHNR, CDR2 FQNEAQ (reference sequence). V trimming: 5 bases; J trimming: 5 bases; junction bases outside the gene matches: 10. This CDR3 has 16 residues. The CDR3 region has the DNA TGTGCCAGCAGCCCCTCTCTAGCGGGGCAAGACAATGAGCAGTTCTTC. This sequence encodes CASSPSLAGQDNEQFF. Full variable domain (outside the CDR3, taken from reference TRBV7-9 and TRBJ2-1): DTGVSQNPRHKITKRGQNVTFRCDPISEHNRLYWYRQTLGQGPEFLTYFQNEAQLEKSRLLSDRFSAERPKGSFSTLEIQRTEQGDSAMYLCASSPSLAGQDNEQFFGPGTRLTVL.

The V gene is TRBV6-6, the J gene TRBJ1-2; D is undetermined. CDR1 is MNHNY and CDR2 is SVGAGI in the germline V gene (reference sequence). V lost 10 bases and J lost 4, with 16 bases in between. The CDR3 contains 13 residues. CDR3 protein: CATLSDPGYGYTF. CDR3 coding DNA: TGTGCCACCCTATCGGACCCCGGCTATGGCTACACCTTC.

The rearrangement uses TRBV4-1 and TRBJ1-2; 8 positions agree with TRBD1. Germline CDR1 and CDR2: MGHRA and YSYEKL. The ends lost 5 bases at V and 3 bases at J; junction bases unmatched: 5. This CDR3 region has 14 residues. The CDR3 DNA follows: TGCGCCAGCAGCACTCCGACAGGGGACTATGGCTACACCTTC. Translated: CASSTPTGDYGYTF.

The V gene is TRBV6-6, the J gene TRBJ2-3, with D unresolved. The germline V gene encodes CDR1 MNHNY and CDR2 SVGAGI (reference sequence). The CDR3 totals 13 residues. V was pared by 2 bases and J by 5 bases, with 8 bases between. The CDR3 DNA sequence: TGTGCCAGCAGTTACGGGCTCGAAGATACGCAGTATTTT. Its translation: CASSYGLEDTQYF.

A single count supports this clonotype. The rearrangement joins TRBV28 to TRBJ2-7; D perhaps matches TRBD2 (5 bases). Germline V lookup: CDR1 MDHEN, CDR2 SYDVKM. The V and J ends lost 8 bases and 3 bases respectively, with 20 bases between them. This CDR3 spans 15 amino acids. CDR3 in amino acids: CASGSAVLPGYEQYF. Written as DNA, the CDR3 is TGTGCCAGCGGCTCAGCGGTCCTTCCGGGCTACGAGCAGTACTTC.

The CDR3 coding sequence is TGCAGCACTCAGGGGGACAGGGGGATTCGTGCCGGGGAGCTGTTTTTT. Encoded protein: CSTQGDRGIRAGELFF. This rearrangement joins TRBV29-1 to TRBJ2-2; TRBD1 agrees at 11 bases. The CDR3 extends over 16 amino acids. Unmatched junction bases numbered 14, after V lost 8 bases and J lost 6 bases. Germline V gives CDR1 SQVTM, CDR2 ANQGSEA.

This sequence joins TRBV20-1 and TRBJ1-5; 7 bases are shared with TRBD1. This CDR3 is 15 amino acids long. Germline CDR1 reads DFQATT; CDR2 reads SNEGSKA (reference sequence). The junction had 4 bases not matched to a gene; V was cut back by 1 base and J by 1 base. CDR3 region: CSARGRGVSNQPQHF. CDR3 DNA: TGCAGTGCTAGAGGCAGGGGGGTCAGCAATCAGCCCCAGCATTTT.

This chain joins TRBV5-1 and TRBJ2-7; 11 nucleotides align to TRBD2. V shed 0 bases and J 3 bases; nucleotides not matched to a gene: 5. The CDR3 has 16 residues. CDR1 and CDR2 (germline): SGHRS, YFSETQ. The CDR3: CASSLAPGTSGYEQYF. CDR3 sequence (DNA): TGCGCCAGCAGCTTGGCGCCCGGGACTAGCGGCTACGAGCAGTACTTC.

V usage is TRBV3-1 and J usage is TRBJ1-2; D call uncertain. The V and J ends lost 0 bases and 3 bases respectively, with 11 bases between them. The CDR3 is 15 residues long. Germline CDR1 and CDR2: LGHDT and YNNKEL (reference sequence). CDR3 region: CASSQDPAGHYGYTF. CDR3 DNA: TGTGCCAGCAGCCAAGATCCTGCAGGCCACTATGGCTACACCTTC.

This chain uses TRBV30 with TRBJ1-1; D gene uncertain. The CDR3 has 10 residues. Germline loops: CDR1 GTSNPN, CDR2 SVGIG (reference sequence). V lost 7 bases and J lost 4, with 7 bases in between. The CDR3 DNA reads as TGTGCCTCGGCTGTCACTGAAGCTTTCTTT. Translation: CASAVTEAFF.

The V call is TRBV7-9, the J call TRBJ1-2; a possible D gene is TRBD1 (5 bases). The CDR3 has 12 residues. Germline lookup yields CDR1 SEHNR and CDR2 FQNEAQ (reference sequence). V dropped 1 base and J dropped 8 bases, with 8 bases sitting between them. DNA of the CDR3: TGTGCCAGCAGCTTAGGTGGGGACGGCTACACCTTC. Translated: CASSLGGDGYTF.

The CDR3 is CASSRAGTGPLETQYF. DNA for the CDR3: TGCGCCAGCAGCCGCGCCGGGACAGGTCCTTTGGAGACCCAGTACTTC. This chain uses TRBV5-1 with TRBJ2-5, with TRBD1 identical over 8 bases. The trim removed 4 bases at V and 5 bases at J, leaving 13 bases unmatched. Germline V lookup: CDR1 SGHRS, CDR2 YFSETQ. This CDR3 region has 16 residues. The variable domain in full, completed from reference TRBV5-1 and TRBJ2-5, reads KAGVTQTPRYLIKTRGQQVTLSCSPISGHRSVSWYQQTPGQGLQFLFEYFSETQRNKGNFPGRFSGRQFSNSRSEMNVSTLELGDSALYLCASSRAGTGPLETQYFGPGTRLLVL.

V gene TRBV29-1 combines with J gene TRBJ2-7; D gene ambiguous. The germline V gene has CDR1 SQVTM and CDR2 ANQGSEA. V lost 4 bases to trimming and J lost 1 base, with 8 bases between them. CDR3 length: 12 amino acids. CDR3 nucleotides: TGCAGCGTTGTGACTCAATCCTACGAGCAGTACTTC. Protein: CSVVTQSYEQYF.

The J gene is TRBJ2-3, the V gene TRBV23-1; a possible D gene is TRBD1 (6 bases). TRBV23-1 is reported as an ORF; its role is uncertain. Trimming removed 0 bases from V and 1 base from J, with 14 bases in between. The CDR3 contains 17 residues. This CDR3 reads CASSQSRRTACTDTQYF. The CDR3 bases are TGCGCCAGCAGTCAATCTCGTCGGACAGCCTGCACAGATACGCAGTATTTT.

The CDR3: CASSPGLGTQYF. The DNA of the CDR3 is TGTGCCAGCTCACCGGGGCTTGGGACCCAGTACTTC. This chain uses TRBV18 with TRBJ2-5; TRBD1 might be the D (5 bases). Trimming pared 3 bases from V and 7 bases from J, leaving 9 bases between. The CDR3 loop spans 12 amino acids. The germline gives CDR1 KGHSH, CDR2 LQKENI.

The chain links TRBV20-1 to TRBJ2-7; TRBD1 might be the D (6 bases). The CDR3 length is 14 residues. Between the trimmed V and J ends, which lost 5 bases and 0 bases, there was a span of 14 bases. Germline assignment: CDR1 DFQATT and CDR2 SNEGSKA (reference sequence). The CDR3 loop reads CSAVQGSSSYEQYF. CDR3 sequence (DNA): TGCAGTGCTGTCCAGGGGAGTAGCTCCTACGAGCAGTACTTC.

As to this clonotype: The junction shows a germline mismatch at one end, possibly a read error. V gene TRBV5-4 combines with J gene TRBJ2-2; D ambiguous. The germline V gene has CDR1 SGHNT and CDR2 YYREEE (reference sequence). This CDR3 has 14 residues. The CDR3, as DNA: TGTGCCAGCGCCACTGGGGTGAACGCCGGGGAGCTGTTTTTT. Protein sequence: CASATGVNAGELFF.